This T cell receptor beta chain originates from a study of T cell responses to AZD1222 COVID-19 vaccine. Deletions cut 6 bases from V and 8 bases from J, with 10 bases between. CDR3 length: 12 residues. The germline V gene encodes CDR1 SNHLY and CDR2 FYNNEI. Measured with immunoSEQ multiplex PCR; TCRdb has only the in-frame clones, and not every one. Of some 120,000 clones in the sample, about 90% were seen once. The sequence derives from an adult in good health. The rearrangement joins TRBV2 to TRBJ2-2; D gene unclear. The source material was peripheral blood, sampled on day 0 of AZD1222 vaccination. DNA for the CDR3: TGTGCCAGCAGGATAAGAAGTGGGGAGCTGTTTTTT. Amino acid sequence: CASRIRSGELFF.